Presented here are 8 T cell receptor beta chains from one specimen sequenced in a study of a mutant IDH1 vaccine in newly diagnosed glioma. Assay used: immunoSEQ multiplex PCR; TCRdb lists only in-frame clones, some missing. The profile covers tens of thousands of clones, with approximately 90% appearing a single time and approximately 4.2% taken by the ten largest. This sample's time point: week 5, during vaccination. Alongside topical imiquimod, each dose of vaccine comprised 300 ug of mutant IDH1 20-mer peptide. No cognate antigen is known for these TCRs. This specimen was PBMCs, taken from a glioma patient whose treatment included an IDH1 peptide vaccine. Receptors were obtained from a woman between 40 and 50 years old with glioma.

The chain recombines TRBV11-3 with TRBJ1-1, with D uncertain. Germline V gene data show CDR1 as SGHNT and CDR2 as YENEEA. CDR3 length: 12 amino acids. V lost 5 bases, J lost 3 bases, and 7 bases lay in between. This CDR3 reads CASSPRHTEAFF. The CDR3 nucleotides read TGTGCCAGCAGCCCGAGACACACTGAAGCTTTCTTT.

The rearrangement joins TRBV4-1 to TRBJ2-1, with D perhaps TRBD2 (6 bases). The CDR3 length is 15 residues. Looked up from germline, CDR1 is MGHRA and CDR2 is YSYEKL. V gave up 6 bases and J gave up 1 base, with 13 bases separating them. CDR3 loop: CASSHPGLSYNEQFF. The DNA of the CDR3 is TGCGCCAGCAGTCACCCGGGACTTTCCTACAATGAGCAGTTCTTC.

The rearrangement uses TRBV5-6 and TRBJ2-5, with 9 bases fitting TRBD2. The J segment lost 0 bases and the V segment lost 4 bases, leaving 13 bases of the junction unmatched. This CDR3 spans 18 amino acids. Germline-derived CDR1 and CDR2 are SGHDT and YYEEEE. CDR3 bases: TGTGCCAGCAGCGCACCCTACGTAGCGGGGGACTACCAAGAGACCCAGTACTTC. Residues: CASSAPYVAGDYQETQYF.

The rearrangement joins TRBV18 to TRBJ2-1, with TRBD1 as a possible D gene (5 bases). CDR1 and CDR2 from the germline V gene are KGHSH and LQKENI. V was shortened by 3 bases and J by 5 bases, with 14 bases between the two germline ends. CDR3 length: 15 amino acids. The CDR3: CASSPQGSPDNEQFF. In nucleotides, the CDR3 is TGTGCCAGCTCACCGCAGGGATCCCCTGACAATGAGCAGTTCTTC.

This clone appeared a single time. The CDR3 sequence: CASFDRGLNNSPLHF. The CDR3 DNA reads TGTGCCAGCTTTGACAGGGGGCTAAATAATTCACCCCTCCACTTT. This chain connects TRBV2 to TRBJ1-6; 10 bases fit TRBD1. V gave up 8 bases and J gave up 5 bases; unmatched junction bases: 6. The CDR3 length is 15 residues. In germline, CDR1 is SNHLY, CDR2 FYNNEI. Full variable domain (outside the CDR3, taken from reference TRBV2 and TRBJ1-6): EPEVTQTPSHQVTQMGQEVILRCVPISNHLYFYWYRQILGQKVEFLVSFYNNEISEKSEIFDDQFSVERPDGSNFTLKIRSTKLEDSAMYFCASFDRGLNNSPLHFGNGTRLTVT.

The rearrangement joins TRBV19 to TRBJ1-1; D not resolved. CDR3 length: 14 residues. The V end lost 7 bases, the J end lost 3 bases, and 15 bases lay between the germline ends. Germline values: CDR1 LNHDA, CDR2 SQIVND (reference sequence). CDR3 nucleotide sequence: TGTGCCAGTACCCGAGAGATAAGGGACACTGAAGCTTTCTTT. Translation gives CASTREIRDTEAFF.

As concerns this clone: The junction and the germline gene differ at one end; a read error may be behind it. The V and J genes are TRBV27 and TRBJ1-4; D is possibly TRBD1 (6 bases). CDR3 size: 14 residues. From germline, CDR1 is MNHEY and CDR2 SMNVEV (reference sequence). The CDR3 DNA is TGTGCCAGCAGCTTATACAGGGATCCGAAAAAACTGTTTTTT. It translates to CASSLYRDPKKLFF. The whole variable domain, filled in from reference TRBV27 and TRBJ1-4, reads EAQVTQNPRYLITVTGKKLTVTCSQNMNHEYMSWYRQDPGLGLRQIYYSMNVEVTDKGDVPEGYKVSRKEKRNFPLILESPSPNQTSLYFCASSLYRDPKKLFFGSGTQLSVL.

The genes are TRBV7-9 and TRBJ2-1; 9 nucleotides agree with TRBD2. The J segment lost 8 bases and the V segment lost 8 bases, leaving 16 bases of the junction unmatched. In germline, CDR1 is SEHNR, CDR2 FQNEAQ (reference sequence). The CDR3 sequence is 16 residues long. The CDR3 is CASAPPWREGHHEQFF. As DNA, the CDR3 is TGTGCCAGCGCCCCCCCATGGCGGGAGGGGCACCATGAGCAGTTCTTC.